These 4 T cell receptor beta chains were all obtained from the same sample, sequenced in a study of cytomegalovirus exposure and HLA in healthy donors (dated by TCRdb to the late 2010s). Library preparation employed the immunoSEQ multiplex PCR assay. For the multiplex PCR, a mixture combining 60 forward primers for TCR Vbeta segments and 13 reverse primers for TCR Jbeta segments was used. TCRdb re-hosts the immuneACCESS table, in-frame sequences only. Its copies lack some clones; in the studies checked, an unresolved V gene accounts for under half of them, and the cause for the rest is not known. The sample table includes 60,000 to 70,000 clones. The ten largest clonotypes hold 15% to 20% of the sample. The material sequenced was PBMCs. These receptors were obtained from a boy younger than 18 in good health and CMV-seronegative.

This chain connects TRBV29-1 to TRBJ2-5; D might be TRBD2 (5 bases). The CDR3 covers 11 residues. Germline-derived CDR1 and CDR2 are SQVTM and ANQGSEA. V was cut by 5 bases and J by 5 bases, with 9 bases left in between. In DNA form, the CDR3 reads TGCAGCGTTCCCCGGAGGGAGACCCAGTACTTC. This gives the protein CSVPRRETQYF.

The V and J genes are TRBV6-6 and TRBJ2-7; TRBD1 aligns across 10 bases. Germline V gene sequence: CDR1 MNHNY, CDR2 SVGAGI (reference sequence). The CDR3 covers 13 residues. J was trimmed by 3 bases and V by 8 bases; bases with no gene match: 4. The CDR3 DNA follows: TGTGCCAGCCGACAGGGGGCGAGCTACGAGCAGTACTTC. It translates to CASRQGASYEQYF.

The rearrangement joins TRBV7-2 to TRBJ1-1; D perhaps matches TRBD1 (5 bases). There are 13 residues in the CDR3. Trimming left V 5 bases short and J 1 base short, with 8 bases between. Germline CDR1 is SGHTA and CDR2 is FQGNSA. CDR3 coding DNA: TGTGCCAGCAGCCCCGGGGGGAACACTGAAGCTTTCTTT. This gives the protein CASSPGGNTEAFF.

The V and J genes are TRBV27 and TRBJ1-1; a possible D gene is TRBD1 (6 bases). The CDR3 is 14 residues long. Germline CDR1 MNHEY, CDR2 SMNVEV (reference sequence). The V end lost 1 base, the J end lost 9 bases, and 15 bases lay between the germline ends. The CDR3 loop is CASSLLGGGRQAFF. CDR3 bases: TGTGCCAGCAGTTTATTAGGGGGTGGGCGTCAAGCTTTCTTT.